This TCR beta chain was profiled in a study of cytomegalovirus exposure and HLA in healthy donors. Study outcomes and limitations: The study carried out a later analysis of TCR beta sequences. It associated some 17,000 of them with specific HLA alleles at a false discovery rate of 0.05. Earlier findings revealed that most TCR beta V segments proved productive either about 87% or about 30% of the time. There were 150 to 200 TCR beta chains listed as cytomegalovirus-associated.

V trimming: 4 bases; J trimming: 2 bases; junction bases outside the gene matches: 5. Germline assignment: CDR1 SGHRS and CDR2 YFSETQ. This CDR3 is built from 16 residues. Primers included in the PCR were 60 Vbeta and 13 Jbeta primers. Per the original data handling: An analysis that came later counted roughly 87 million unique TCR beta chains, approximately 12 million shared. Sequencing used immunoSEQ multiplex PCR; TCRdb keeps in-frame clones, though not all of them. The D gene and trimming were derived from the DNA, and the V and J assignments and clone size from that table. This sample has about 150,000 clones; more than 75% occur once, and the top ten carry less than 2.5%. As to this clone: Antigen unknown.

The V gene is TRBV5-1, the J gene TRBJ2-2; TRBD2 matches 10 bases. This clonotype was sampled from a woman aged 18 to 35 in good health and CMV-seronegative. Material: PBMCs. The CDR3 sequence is CASSPGLAVNTGELFF. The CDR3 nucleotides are TGCGCCAGCAGCCCTGGACTAGCGGTAAACACCGGGGAGCTGTTTTTT.